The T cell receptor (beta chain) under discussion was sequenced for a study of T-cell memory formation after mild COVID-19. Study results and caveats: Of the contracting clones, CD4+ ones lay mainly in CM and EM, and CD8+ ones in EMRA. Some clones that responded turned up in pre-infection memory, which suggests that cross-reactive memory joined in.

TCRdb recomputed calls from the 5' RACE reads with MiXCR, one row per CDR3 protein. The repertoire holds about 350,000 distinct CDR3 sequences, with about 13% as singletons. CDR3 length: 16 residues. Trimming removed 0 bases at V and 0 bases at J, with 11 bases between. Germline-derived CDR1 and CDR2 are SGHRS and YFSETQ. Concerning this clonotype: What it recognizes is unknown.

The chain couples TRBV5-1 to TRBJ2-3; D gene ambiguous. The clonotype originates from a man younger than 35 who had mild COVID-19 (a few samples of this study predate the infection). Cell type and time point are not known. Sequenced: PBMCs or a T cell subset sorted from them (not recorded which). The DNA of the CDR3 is TGCGCCAGCAGCTTGGCCGTATCCATTAGCACAGATACGCAGTATTTT. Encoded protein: CASSLAVSISTDTQYF. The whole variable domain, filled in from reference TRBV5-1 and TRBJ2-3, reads KAGVTQTPRYLIKTRGQQVTLSCSPISGHRSVSWYQQTPGQGLQFLFEYFSETQRNKGNFPGRFSGRQFSNSRSEMNVSTLELGDSALYLCASSLAVSISTDTQYFGPGTRLTVL.